The next 5 T cell receptor beta chains were all read from a single sample in a study of T cells in Graves' hyperthyroidism and ophthalmopathy. TCR beta CDR3 regions were amplified from RNA. With the HTBI primer set, the TCR CDR3 went through a first round of RT-PCR. MiXCR was run by TCRdb on the multiplex PCR reads, yielding one entry per CDR3 protein. Of around 610,000 distinct CDR3 sequences in the sample, over 12% were seen once. Input material: blood. These receptors all stem from a woman in her thirties or forties with Graves' ophthalmopathy.

This clonotype appeared many times. The chain links TRBV12-3 or TRBV12-4 to TRBJ1-5; no clear D. V was cut by 2 bases and J by 2 bases, with 10 bases left in between. The CDR3 consists of 15 residues. The CDR3 bases are TGTGCCAGCAGTTTATCAGTCGCGGGCAATCAGCCCCAGCATTTT. It translates to CASSLSVAGNQPQHF.

This clonotype was picked up a small number of times. This chain joins TRBV9 and TRBJ2-7; 7 positions agree with TRBD2. The CDR3 totals 14 residues. Trimming at V came to 3 bases and at J to 6 bases, leaving 9 bases not matched to a gene. CDR1 and CDR2 (germline): SGDLS, YYNGEE. The chain's CDR3 is CASSARTSRTEQYF. The CDR3 DNA sequence: TGTGCCAGCAGCGCACGGACTAGTCGAACCGAGCAGTACTTC. The full variable domain, completed using reference TRBV9 and TRBJ2-7, is DSGVTQTPKHLITATGQRVTLRCSPRSGDLSVYWYQQSLDQGLQFLIQYYNGEERAKGNILERFSAQQFPDLHSELNLSSLELGDSALYFCASSARTSRTEQYFGPGTRLTVT.

This clonotype was detected only a few times. A single base separates this from a much larger clone, so it may be a read error. The V and J genes are TRBV6-2 or TRBV6-3 and TRBJ1-2; the D is unclear. Germline values: CDR1 MNHEY, CDR2 SVGEGT. The length of the CDR3 is 13 residues. In DNA, the CDR3 is TGTGCCATCAGTTTTCAAGGGAACTATGGCTACACCTTC. Translation: CAISFQGNYGYTF.

This clonotype was observed many times. V and J are TRBV11-3 and TRBJ1-5; tentative D call: TRBD1 (5 bases). This CDR3 is 16 amino acids long. The V end was cut by 1 base, the J end by 1 base, with 11 bases between. Germline values: CDR1 SGHNT, CDR2 YENEEA. The CDR3 spells CASSLGGTLSNQPQHF. CDR3 nucleotide sequence: TGTGCCAGCAGCTTAGGGGGGACTTTAAGCAATCAGCCCCAGCATTTT.

This clonotype came up many times. This chain connects TRBV19 to TRBJ1-2; D ambiguous. The V end was cut by 10 bases, the J end by 5 bases, with 8 bases between. Germline values: CDR1 LNHDA, CDR2 SQIVND (reference sequence). This CDR3 is 10 amino acids long. The CDR3 spells CATRDYGYTF. The CDR3 region has the DNA TGTGCCACCCGGGATTATGGCTACACCTTC.